This TCR beta chain was documented in a study of CD8 T cells in ankylosing spondylitis. Findings of the study overall: It was reported that disease-linked clones were significantly enriched in matched ankylosing spondylitis synovial fluid. Typical of ankylosing spondylitis blood, it appeared, was a TCR beta motif of eight highly homologous variants. Disease-associated clonotypes exhibited CD8+ identity and were relatively infrequent in peripheral blood.

This clonotype has just a few counts. Its cognate antigen is unknown. The CDR3 has 15 amino acids. Germline CDR1 and CDR2: SEHNR and FQNEAQ (reference sequence). V lost 5 bases, J lost 2 bases, and 15 bases lay in between. Making the TCR beta libraries involved quantitative 5'-RACE with molecular barcodes. One entry per CDR3 protein, called by TCRdb with MiXCR from the 5' RACE reads. Of roughly 400,000 distinct CDR3 sequences in the sample, 20% to 25% are singletons; the top ten hold approximately 15%. Source material: blood, either unsorted or a sorted T cell fraction (not recorded which). The receptor comes from a male donor with ankylosing spondylitis. This chain uses TRBV7-9 with TRBJ2-5, with D possibly matching TRBD2 (6 bases). The CDR3 loop reads CASSPYGGIQETQYF. For the CDR3, the DNA is TGTGCCAGCAGCCCGTACGGAGGGATACAAGAGACCCAGTACTTC.